A single sample gave rise to the 32 T cell receptor beta chains below, sequenced in a study of T-cell memory formation after mild COVID-19. TCRdb fed the 5' RACE reads into MiXCR, producing one record per CDR3 protein. The repertoire holds 450,000 to 650,000 distinct CDR3 sequences, approximately 18% seen once, with 9.5% to 15% in the top ten. Input material: PBMCs or a T cell subset sorted from them (not recorded which). These receptors originate from an adult woman who had mild COVID-19 (a few samples of this study predate the infection). Cell type and time point are not known.

This clonotype has at least ten counts. The gene calls are TRBV7-2 and TRBJ1-5; 11 nucleotides line up with TRBD1. The CDR3 is 15 amino acids. The germline CDR1 and CDR2 sequences are SGHTA and FQGNSA. The V gene end was trimmed by 3 bases and the J gene end by 2 bases; junction bases not matched to a gene: 0. The CDR3 DNA is TGTGCCAGCAGCTTGGACAGGGGGCGCAATCAGCCCCAGCATTTT. Translating it yields CASSLDRGRNQPQHF.

The sample holds a few counts of this clonotype. This chain uses TRBV19 with TRBJ2-5; a weak D match, TRBD2 (6 bases). V lost 3 bases and J lost 1, with 9 bases in between. The CDR3 runs to 14 residues. CDR1 LNHDA and CDR2 SQIVND come from the germline V gene (reference sequence). The CDR3 loop reads CASSISGVQETQYF. The CDR3 DNA reads as TGTGCCAGTAGTATTTCGGGGGTCCAAGAGACCCAGTACTTC. The full variable domain, in which reference TRBV19 and TRBJ2-5 provide the parts outside the CDR3, is DGGITQSPKYLFRKEGQNVTLSCEQNLNHDAMYWYRQDPGQGLRLIYYSQIVNDFQKGDIAEGYSVSREKKESFPLTVTSAQKNPTAFYLCASSISGVQETQYFGPGTRLLVL.

In this sample, this clonotype turned up a few times. V and J are TRBV2 and TRBJ2-7; no clear D gene. This CDR3 has 13 amino acids. The V and J ends lost 2 bases and 9 bases respectively, with 14 bases between them. Germline CDR1 and CDR2: SNHLY and FYNNEI. CDR3 protein: CASSETAAVLQYF. The CDR3 bases are TGTGCCAGCAGTGAAACGGCCGCCGTGTTGCAGTACTTC.

The V call is TRBV9, the J call TRBJ2-1; weak D call: TRBD1 (6 bases). CDR1 and CDR2 from the germline V gene are SGDLS and YYNGEE. Deletions cut 2 bases from V and 7 bases from J, with 13 bases between. This CDR3 spans 14 amino acids. CDR3 protein: CASSVVQGSNEQFF. The DNA for the CDR3 is TGTGCCAGCAGCGTGGTTCAGGGGAGTAATGAGCAGTTCTTC.

The chain employs TRBV29-1 and TRBJ2-7; 11 positions agree with TRBD2. The germline V gene has CDR1 SQVTM and CDR2 ANQGSEA. The CDR3 extends over 16 amino acids. J gave up 2 bases and V 6 bases, and 12 bases lay outside the gene matches. This CDR3 reads CSVVGLAGGPTYEQYF. For the CDR3, the DNA is TGCAGCGTCGTTGGGCTAGCGGGAGGACCCACCTACGAGCAGTACTTC.

This clonotype was detected only a few times. V gene TRBV7-3 combines with J gene TRBJ2-3, with a weak D call TRBD2 (5 bases). The V and J ends lost 5 bases and 4 bases respectively, with 13 bases between them. CDR3 length: 14 amino acids. The germline V gene has CDR1 SGHTA and CDR2 FQGTGA. The CDR3 nucleotides are TGTGCCAGCAGCCCCATAGGAGGCGCAGATACGCAGTATTTT. This codes for CASSPIGGADTQYF.

This clonotype has at least ten counts. This rearrangement joins TRBV20-1 to TRBJ2-3; 9 positions match TRBD2. The CDR3 runs to 17 residues. Germline CDR1 DFQATT, CDR2 SNEGSKA (reference sequence). V was pared by 0 bases and J by 5 bases, with 12 bases of the junction left unmatched. CDR3 residues: CSARDLASGKVGDTQYF. CDR3 DNA: TGCAGTGCTAGAGATCTAGCTAGCGGGAAGGTTGGAGATACGCAGTATTTT.

The chain uses TRBV6-5 and TRBJ2-3, with D unresolved. The CDR3 contains 12 residues. The ends were cut back, 7 bases at V and 0 bases at J, with 5 bases in the middle. Germline V gene data show CDR1 as MNHEY and CDR2 as SVGAGI. The CDR3 region has the DNA TGTGCCAGCAAACAAAGCACAGATACGCAGTATTTT. Translating it yields CASKQSTDTQYF.

This rearrangement joins TRBV2 to TRBJ2-3; no reliable D call. The V and J ends lost 6 bases and 6 bases respectively, with 16 bases between them. Germline V gene lookup returns CDR1 SNHLY and CDR2 FYNNEI. CDR3 length: 14 residues. CDR3 residues: CASRPGPGPDTQYF. As DNA, the CDR3 is TGTGCCAGCAGACCGGGTCCCGGGCCCGATACGCAGTATTTT.

This clonotype was counted many times. The V gene is TRBV12-3 or TRBV12-4, the J gene TRBJ1-3; 8 bases match TRBD1. The CDR3 consists of 16 residues. V was pared by 6 bases and J by 0 bases, with 7 bases of the junction left unmatched. The CDR3 reads CASRPGDRSSGNTIYF. For the CDR3, the DNA is TGTGCCAGCAGACCCGGGGACAGGAGCTCTGGAAACACCATATATTTT.

The V gene is TRBV29-1, the J gene TRBJ1-2; 12 bases fit TRBD1. V shed 6 bases and J 4 bases; nucleotides not matched to a gene: 12. The CDR3 is 16 amino acids. CDR1 and CDR2 (germline): SQVTM, ANQGSEA. DNA for the CDR3: TGCAGCGTAACCTCGGGACAGGGGGCGTTTGTCTATGGCTACACCTTC. Translation: CSVTSGQGAFVYGYTF. The whole variable domain, remainder taken from reference TRBV29-1 and TRBJ1-2, is SAVISQKPSRDICQRGTSLTIQCQVDSQVTMMFWYRQQPGQSLTLIATANQGSEATYESGFVIDKFPISRPNLTFSTLTVSNMSPEDSSIYLCSVTSGQGAFVYGYTFGSGTRLTVV.

This clonotype has a handful of counts. This sequence joins TRBV5-1 and TRBJ2-7; 10 bases match TRBD2. J was trimmed by 1 base and V by 5 bases; bases with no gene match: 3. Germline V CDR1 and CDR2: SGHRS, YFSETQ. The CDR3 contains 14 residues. The CDR3 loop is CASSKREGSYEQYF. The CDR3 DNA is TGCGCCAGCAGTAAGCGGGAGGGTTCCTACGAGCAGTACTTC. The full variable domain, completed using reference TRBV5-1 and TRBJ2-7, is KAGVTQTPRYLIKTRGQQVTLSCSPISGHRSVSWYQQTPGQGLQFLFEYFSETQRNKGNFPGRFSGRQFSNSRSEMNVSTLELGDSALYLCASSKREGSYEQYFGPGTRLTVT.

The rearrangement uses TRBV5-1 and TRBJ1-2, with D possibly matching TRBD1 (6 bases). CDR3 size: 14 residues. Between the trimmed V and J ends, which lost 2 bases and 8 bases, there was a span of 16 bases. From germline, CDR1 is SGHRS and CDR2 YFSETQ. The CDR3, as DNA: TGCGCCAGCAGCTTTGGTTTTGCAGGGGACGGCTACACCTTC. Its protein is CASSFGFAGDGYTF.

This clonotype was seen a handful of times. V and J are TRBV6-4 and TRBJ2-1; 9 nucleotides line up with TRBD1. Germline V gene sequence: CDR1 MRHNA, CDR2 SNTAGT. The J segment lost 8 bases and the V segment lost 3 bases, leaving 8 bases of the junction unmatched. The CDR3 contains 15 residues. CDR3 DNA sequence: TGTGCCAGCAGTGAGGTACAGGGGGCGCGGCATGAGCAGTTCTTC. Protein product: CASSEVQGARHEQFF.

The sample holds many counts of this clonotype. The V and J genes are TRBV12-3 or TRBV12-4 and TRBJ2-6; D possibly corresponds to TRBD2 (5 bases). This CDR3 is built from 15 residues. Trimming cost V 7 bases and J 4 bases, with 14 bases left between them. The CDR3 protein is CASTALAWGANVLTF. The CDR3 nucleotides are TGTGCCAGCACAGCCCTAGCTTGGGGGGCCAACGTCCTGACTTTC.

This clonotype was observed a handful of times. The J gene is TRBJ2-1, the V gene TRBV27; TRBD2 matches 9 bases. Trimming at V came to 6 bases and at J to 6 bases, leaving 9 bases not matched to a gene. The CDR3 sequence is 15 residues long. Germline assignment: CDR1 MNHEY and CDR2 SMNVEV (reference sequence). The CDR3 coding sequence is TGTGCCAGCAGAAAACCGGGACTAGCCTCCAATGAGCAGTTCTTC. Its protein is CASRKPGLASNEQFF.

This chain joins TRBV24-1 and TRBJ2-1; 7 bases align to TRBD1. The CDR3 consists of 15 residues. Germline-derived CDR1 and CDR2 are KGHDR and SFDVKD. J was trimmed by 4 bases and V by 4 bases; bases with no gene match: 6. Here the CDR3 reads CATSETGIKYNEQFF. The CDR3 DNA sequence: TGTGCCACCAGTGAGACAGGGATAAAGTACAATGAGCAGTTCTTC.

This clonotype was counted only a few times. V gene TRBV7-2 combines with J gene TRBJ2-7; 8 bases fit TRBD1. The trim removed 5 bases at V and 1 base at J, leaving 7 bases unmatched. The CDR3 loop spans 15 amino acids. Germline V CDR1 and CDR2: SGHTA, FQGNSA. CDR3 in amino acids: CASSHRTGSSYEQYF. The CDR3 DNA reads TGTGCCAGCAGCCACCGGACAGGGTCGTCCTACGAGCAGTACTTC.

A few counts support this clonotype. This sequence joins TRBV15 and TRBJ2-3; 7 bases fit TRBD2. This CDR3 has 15 amino acids. CDR1 is LNHNV and CDR2 is YYDKDF in the germline V gene (reference sequence). Germline trimming cut 5 bases from V and 1 base from J; bases unmatched to any gene: 6. CDR3 nucleotide sequence: TGTGCCACCAGCGGGGGGGGTAAAGGCACAGATACGCAGTATTTT. Translation: CATSGGGKGTDTQYF.

The sample holds many counts of this clonotype. The gene calls are TRBV6-5 and TRBJ2-5; possible D gene TRBD1, 5 bases. Between the trimmed V and J ends, which lost 4 bases and 7 bases, there was a span of 22 bases. Germline CDR1 reads MNHEY; CDR2 reads SVGAGI. The CDR3 is 16 amino acids. In nucleotides, the CDR3 is TGTGCCAGCAGTTCGCTGCAGGGTACAATAATATGGACCCAGTACTTC. Translation gives CASSSLQGTIIWTQYF.

The V gene is TRBV3-1, the J gene TRBJ2-5, with D possibly matching TRBD1 (6 bases). Germline V gene sequence: CDR1 LGHDT, CDR2 YNNKEL (reference sequence). The CDR3 totals 15 residues. With 2 bases removed from V and 5 bases from J, the gap between germline ends came to 15 bases. CDR3 amino acids: CASSQLQLGAETQYF. CDR3 bases: TGTGCCAGCAGCCAACTACAACTGGGGGCGGAGACCCAGTACTTC.

This clonotype was seen only a few times. V gene TRBV7-2 combines with J gene TRBJ1-5, with a weak D call TRBD1 (5 bases). The CDR3 sequence is 12 residues long. Trimming cost V 4 bases and J 6 bases, with 7 bases left between them. In germline, CDR1 is SGHTA, CDR2 FQGNSA. CDR3 DNA sequence: TGTGCCAGCAGCTCAGGGACTCAGCCCCAGCATTTT. The encoded protein is CASSSGTQPQHF.

This clonotype was counted ten times or more. V usage is TRBV29-1 and J usage is TRBJ2-1; 9 nucleotides agree with TRBD2. Germline assignment: CDR1 SQVTM and CDR2 ANQGSEA. The CDR3 runs 13 residues. The V gene end was trimmed by 5 bases and the J gene end by 2 bases; junction bases not matched to a gene: 1. CDR3 protein: CSVRGGAYNEQFF. As DNA, the CDR3 is TGCAGCGTTCGCGGGGGGGCCTACAATGAGCAGTTCTTC.

This chain joins TRBV19 and TRBJ1-5; no reliable D call. The CDR3 contains 15 residues. Trimming removed 1 base from V and 0 bases from J, with 7 bases in between. Germline V CDR1 and CDR2: LNHDA, SQIVND (reference sequence). CDR3 nucleotide sequence: TGTGCCAGTAGTATAGTGCTTCATAGCAATCAGCCCCAGCATTTT. Translating gives CASSIVLHSNQPQHF.

This clonotype was seen only a few times. The chain uses TRBV7-2 and TRBJ2-7; D gene ambiguous. Germline CDR1 is SGHTA and CDR2 is FQGNSA. There are 11 residues in the CDR3. V lost 1 base, J lost 6 bases, and 4 bases lay in between. CDR3 sequence: CASSLDTEQYF. In DNA, the CDR3 is TGTGCCAGCAGCTTAGACACCGAGCAGTACTTC.

This clonotype was seen repeatedly, ten times or more. The chain uses TRBV15 and TRBJ1-1; D perhaps matches TRBD1 (5 bases). Germline V gives CDR1 LNHNV, CDR2 YYDKDF (reference sequence). Trimming took off 8 bases at V and 0 bases at J, with 19 bases between the two ends. The CDR3 spans 16 residues. The CDR3 sequence is CATESSMTAVNTEAFF. The CDR3 bases are TGTGCCACCGAATCCTCTATGACAGCTGTGAACACTGAAGCTTTCTTT.

This clonotype appeared a single time. The V and J genes are TRBV5-1 and TRBJ1-2; D not resolved. V lost 5 bases and J lost 0, with 8 bases in between. The CDR3 totals 13 residues. Looked up from germline, CDR1 is SGHRS and CDR2 is YFSETQ. Written as DNA, the CDR3 is TGCGCCAGCAGAGGCTTTTCTAACTATGGCTACACCTTC. It specifies CASRGFSNYGYTF.

The rearrangement links TRBV4-3 to TRBJ2-7; possibly TRBD1 for D (5 bases). The CDR3 is 17 residues long. V was cut by 0 bases and J by 3 bases, with 18 bases left in between. CDR1 is LGHNA and CDR2 is YSLEER in the germline V gene. CDR3 DNA sequence: TGCGCCAGCAGCCAAGATGAAGGACGCAGGGTGGGCTACGAGCAGTACTTC. Translated, it gives CASSQDEGRRVGYEQYF.

V gene TRBV27 combines with J gene TRBJ1-4; D is unresolved. The germline CDR1 and CDR2 sequences are MNHEY and SMNVEV (reference sequence). This CDR3 region has 11 residues. V lost 5 bases, J lost 11 bases, and 9 bases lay in between. The CDR3 DNA follows: TGTGCCAGCAGTCGCCTCGGGAAACTGTTTTTT. It codes for CASSRLGKLFF.

The chain carries TRBV6-6 and TRBJ1-4; 8 positions agree with TRBD1. The V segment lost 2 bases and the J segment 9 bases; nucleotides outside the gene matches: 5. Germline lookup yields CDR1 MNHNY and CDR2 SVGAGI (reference sequence). This CDR3 contains 14 residues. The CDR3 nucleotides are TGTGCCAGCAGTTACACCGACAGGGGACAAAAACTGTTTTTT. Amino acid sequence: CASSYTDRGQKLFF.

The chain joins TRBV3-1 to TRBJ2-5, with D tentatively TRBD1 or TRBD2 (5 bases each). There are 16 residues in the CDR3. Germline CDR1 LGHDT, CDR2 YNNKEL (reference sequence). V shed 4 bases and J shed 0 bases, with 15 bases lying between them. CDR3 sequence: CASSPRGRFYQETQYF. In DNA, the CDR3 is TGTGCCAGCAGCCCGAGGGGCAGATTTTACCAAGAGACCCAGTACTTC.

This chain connects TRBV27 to TRBJ2-7, with D perhaps TRBD1 (5 bases). The CDR3 totals 18 residues. The ends were cut back, 6 bases at V and 1 base at J, with 25 bases in the middle. Germline V CDR1 and CDR2: MNHEY, SMNVEV (reference sequence). CDR3 sequence reads: CASSQHHPRSTGSYEQYF. Written as DNA, the CDR3 is TGTGCCAGCAGCCAACATCACCCTAGGAGTACAGGATCCTACGAGCAGTACTTC.